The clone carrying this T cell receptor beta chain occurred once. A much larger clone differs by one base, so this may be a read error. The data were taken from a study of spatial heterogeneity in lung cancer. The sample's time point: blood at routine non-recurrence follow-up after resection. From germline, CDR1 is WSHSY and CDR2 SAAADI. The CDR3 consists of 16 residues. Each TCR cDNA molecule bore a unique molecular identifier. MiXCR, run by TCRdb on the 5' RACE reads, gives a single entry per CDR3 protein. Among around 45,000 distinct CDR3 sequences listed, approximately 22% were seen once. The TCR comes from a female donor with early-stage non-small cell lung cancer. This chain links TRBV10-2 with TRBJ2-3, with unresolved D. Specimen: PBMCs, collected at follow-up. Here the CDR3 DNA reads TGCACCAGCAGTCCCTTAATGACTCGCAGCACAGATACGCAGTATTTT. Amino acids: CTSSPLMTRSTDTQYF.